Below, one TCR beta chain is given with its context. The antigen is not known. Repertoires were generated with immunoSEQ multiplex PCR, while TCRdb's copy carries only in-frame clones and drops some. This table has under 85,000 clones, under 90% appearing once. This specimen belongs to a study of neoadjuvant anti-PD-1 for oral cavity cancer. Whole-study context: Before surgery, most patients got three to four biweekly 3 mg/kg nivolumab doses. Study-level findings and limits: With a few patients per group, TCR findings need larger cohorts. Pretreatment Treg/Th17 ratio correlated inversely with post-treatment tumor clonality.

J was trimmed by 4 bases and V by 3 bases; bases with no gene match: 7. The CDR3 totals 16 residues. Germline CDR1 and CDR2: SQVTM and ANQGSEA. The chain carries TRBV29-1 and TRBJ2-3; TRBD2 matches 13 bases. The sequencing here drew on PBMCs, taken before nivolumab (anti-PD-1) treatment. This TCR was sampled from a person between 40 and 85 years old with oral cavity squamous cell carcinoma. The CDR3 is CSVDGLLAGGPDTQYF. CDR3 coding DNA: TGCAGCGTTGATGGGCTACTAGCGGGAGGGCCAGATACGCAGTATTTT.